Listed below are T cell receptor beta chains from one sample, sequenced in a study of CD8 T cells in Susac syndrome. Via MiXCR, TCRdb re-called the immunoSEQ multiplex PCR reads, giving one row per CDR3 protein. The sample includes 160,000 or so distinct CDR3 sequences, just under 95% of them seen just once. The sample comprised CD8+ T cells from PBMCs. The receptor source for this set is a human donor with multiple sclerosis. Both conserved end residues are part of each CDR3. Fields, in order: J gene, V gene, clone size, D gene, CDR3 protein, CDR3 DNA. D genes are given only for firm matches. Clone size is stated in some rows and not others, as once, few, many or a class when expanded.

j_call: TRBJ2-7; v_call: TRBV30; clone_size: NA; d_call: NA; cdr3_aa: CAWSVNRAYEQYF; cdr3_nt: TGTGCCTGGAGTGTAAACAGGGCCTACGAGCAGTACTTC
j_call: TRBJ1-6; v_call: TRBV15; clone_size: once; d_call: TRBD1; cdr3_aa: CATSGTGGMVSPLHF; cdr3_nt: TGTGCCACCAGTGGGACAGGGGGAATGGTTTCACCCCTCCACTTT
j_call: TRBJ1-2; v_call: TRBV6-5; clone_size: once; d_call: TRBD1; cdr3_aa: CASSYRSATGGVYGYTF; cdr3_nt: TGTGCCAGCAGTTACCGTAGCGCAACAGGGGGCGTTTATGGCTACACCTTC
j_call: TRBJ2-2; v_call: TRBV7-6; clone_size: NA; d_call: NA; cdr3_aa: CASSLSYTGELFF; cdr3_nt: TGTGCCAGCAGCTTATCTTACACCGGGGAGCTGTTTTTT
j_call: TRBJ2-7; v_call: TRBV27; clone_size: NA; d_call: NA; cdr3_aa: CASSSLDVPYEQYF; cdr3_nt: TGTGCCAGCAGCTCCCTCGACGTCCCCTACGAGCAGTACTTC
j_call: TRBJ1-5; v_call: TRBV30; clone_size: NA; d_call: NA; cdr3_aa: CAWKNRGGNQPQHF; cdr3_nt: TGTGCCTGGAAGAATCGGGGTGGCAATCAGCCCCAGCATTTT
j_call: TRBJ1-1; v_call: TRBV11-2; clone_size: NA; d_call: NA; cdr3_aa: CASSLGAKTEAFF; cdr3_nt: TGTGCCAGCAGCTTAGGGGCGAAAACTGAAGCTTTCTTT
j_call: TRBJ1-5; v_call: TRBV2; clone_size: once; d_call: NA; cdr3_aa: CASRRTSTGSNQPQHF; cdr3_nt: TGTGCCAGCAGGCGAACGTCCACGGGAAGCAATCAGCCCCAGCATTTT
j_call: TRBJ2-7; v_call: TRBV7-8; clone_size: NA; d_call: NA; cdr3_aa: CASSSRRGEGRKSEQYF; cdr3_nt: TGTGCCAGCAGCTCGCGGCGGGGAGAGGGGCGTAAAAGTGAGCAGTACTTC
j_call: TRBJ1-5; v_call: TRBV5-6; clone_size: once; d_call: NA; cdr3_aa: CASSTGWRQPQHF; cdr3_nt: TGTGCCAGCAGCACCGGATGGAGGCAGCCCCAGCATTTT
j_call: TRBJ1-5; v_call: TRBV30; clone_size: NA; d_call: NA; cdr3_aa: CAWSNSSSSNQPQHF; cdr3_nt: TGTGCCTGGAGTAACTCAAGTTCTAGCAATCAGCCCCAGCATTTT
j_call: TRBJ2-5; v_call: TRBV3-1; clone_size: NA; d_call: NA; cdr3_aa: CASSQGPPPGSYQETQYF; cdr3_nt: TGTGCCAGCAGCCAAGGTCCCCCTCCGGGGAGCTACCAAGAGACCCAGTACTTC
j_call: TRBJ2-1; v_call: TRBV20-1; clone_size: NA; d_call: NA; cdr3_aa: CSARDRPGATPYNEQFF; cdr3_nt: TGCAGTGCTAGAGACAGGCCGGGAGCTACCCCCTACAATGAGCAGTTCTTC
j_call: TRBJ1-2; v_call: TRBV29-1; clone_size: NA; d_call: TRBD1; cdr3_aa: CSVEETVGTGGYGYTF; cdr3_nt: TGCAGCGTTGAAGAGACGGTCGGGACAGGGGGCTATGGCTACACCTTC
j_call: TRBJ2-7; v_call: TRBV28; clone_size: NA; d_call: TRBD2; cdr3_aa: CASSQVGIAGTREQYF; cdr3_nt: TGTGCCAGTTCCCAAGTAGGGATAGCGGGGACAAGGGAGCAGTACTTC
j_call: TRBJ1-2; v_call: TRBV30; clone_size: NA; d_call: NA; cdr3_aa: CAWSWGYGYTF; cdr3_nt: TGTGCCTGGAGTTGGGGGTATGGCTACACCTTC
j_call: TRBJ2-5; v_call: TRBV19; clone_size: NA; d_call: NA; cdr3_aa: CASSIDAGGKETQYF; cdr3_nt: TGTGCCAGTAGTATAGATGCAGGTGGCAAAGAGACCCAGTACTTC
j_call: TRBJ1-5; v_call: TRBV3-1; clone_size: NA; d_call: TRBD1; cdr3_aa: CASSQSSWTGAHQPQHF; cdr3_nt: TGTGCCAGCAGCCAAAGTTCTTGGACAGGGGCACACCAGCCCCAGCATTTT
j_call: TRBJ2-3; v_call: TRBV6-1; clone_size: NA; d_call: NA; cdr3_aa: CASRSRALNPTDTQYF; cdr3_nt: TGTGCCAGCAGGTCCCGGGCCCTAAACCCTACAGATACGCAGTATTTT
j_call: TRBJ2-7; v_call: TRBV10-3; clone_size: NA; d_call: NA; cdr3_aa: CAISGEGQSPYEQYF; cdr3_nt: TGTGCCATCAGTGGGGAGGGACAGTCCCCCTACGAGCAGTACTTC
j_call: TRBJ2-1; v_call: TRBV28; clone_size: NA; d_call: TRBD1; cdr3_aa: CASTIGTVEYNEQFF; cdr3_nt: TGTGCCAGCACTATAGGGACAGTCGAGTACAATGAGCAGTTCTTC
j_call: TRBJ2-1; v_call: TRBV20-1; clone_size: NA; d_call: NA; cdr3_aa: CSARGPLGQFF; cdr3_nt: TGCAGTGCTAGGGGGCCCCTTGGGCAGTTCTTC
j_call: TRBJ1-6; v_call: TRBV19; clone_size: NA; d_call: NA; cdr3_aa: CASSRGAQHYNSPLHF; cdr3_nt: TGTGCCAGTAGTAGAGGCGCGCAGCATTACAATTCACCCCTCCACTTT
j_call: TRBJ2-1; v_call: TRBV12-3/TRBV12-4; clone_size: few; d_call: NA; cdr3_aa: CASSLGPYNEQFF; cdr3_nt: TGTGCCAGCAGTTTGGGTCCTTACAATGAGCAGTTCTTC
j_call: TRBJ2-1; v_call: TRBV12-3/TRBV12-4; clone_size: NA; d_call: NA; cdr3_aa: CASSWTTYRSSYNEQFF; cdr3_nt: TGTGCCAGCAGCTGGACAACGTACCGGAGCTCCTACAATGAGCAGTTCTTC
j_call: TRBJ2-7; v_call: TRBV27; clone_size: NA; d_call: NA; cdr3_aa: CASSLTGSRYEQYF; cdr3_nt: TGTGCCAGCAGTCTTACAGGGTCCAGGTACGAGCAGTACTTC
j_call: TRBJ1-2; v_call: TRBV7-9; clone_size: once; d_call: NA; cdr3_aa: CASSSGWAGYGYTF; cdr3_nt: TGTGCCAGCAGCTCGGGGTGGGCGGGGTATGGCTACACCTTC
j_call: TRBJ1-1; v_call: TRBV15; clone_size: NA; d_call: NA; cdr3_aa: CATSHGINTEAFF; cdr3_nt: TGTGCCACCTCCCACGGTATTAACACTGAAGCTTTCTTT
j_call: TRBJ1-1; v_call: TRBV7-9; clone_size: NA; d_call: TRBD1; cdr3_aa: CASNPQGALDSAFF; cdr3_nt: TGTGCCAGCAACCCACAGGGGGCATTGGATTCAGCTTTCTTT
j_call: TRBJ1-2; v_call: TRBV30; clone_size: once; d_call: NA; cdr3_aa: CAWSPGTDTNYGYTF; cdr3_nt: TGTGCCTGGAGCCCGGGGACCGACACTAACTATGGCTACACCTTC
j_call: TRBJ2-4; v_call: TRBV12-3/TRBV12-4; clone_size: NA; d_call: NA; cdr3_aa: CASTGLAVAKNIQYF; cdr3_nt: TGTGCCAGCACCGGACTTGCCGTAGCCAAAAACATTCAGTACTTC
j_call: TRBJ1-3; v_call: TRBV27; clone_size: NA; d_call: NA; cdr3_aa: CASSLASSGNTIYF; cdr3_nt: TGTGCCAGCAGCCTAGCTAGCTCTGGAAACACCATATATTTT
j_call: TRBJ1-1; v_call: TRBV20-1; clone_size: NA; d_call: NA; cdr3_aa: CSALGPGLAFF; cdr3_nt: TGCAGTGCCCTCGGCCCGGGCTTGGCTTTCTTT
j_call: TRBJ1-5; v_call: TRBV4-1; clone_size: NA; d_call: NA; cdr3_aa: CASSQEIVNQPQHF; cdr3_nt: TGCGCCAGCAGCCAAGAAATAGTCAATCAGCCCCAGCATTTT
j_call: TRBJ1-2; v_call: TRBV20-1; clone_size: NA; d_call: NA; cdr3_aa: CSATRGPLGYTF; cdr3_nt: TGCAGTGCTACCAGGGGTCCCCTGGGCTACACCTTC
j_call: TRBJ2-3; v_call: TRBV4-1; clone_size: NA; d_call: TRBD2; cdr3_aa: CASSIAGAPSTDTQYF; cdr3_nt: TGCGCCAGCAGTATAGCGGGGGCGCCGAGCACAGATACGCAGTATTTT
j_call: TRBJ2-7; v_call: TRBV30; clone_size: NA; d_call: NA; cdr3_aa: CAWSFGGGYEQYF; cdr3_nt: TGTGCCTGGAGTTTCGGGGGCGGCTACGAGCAGTACTTC
j_call: TRBJ1-1; v_call: TRBV27; clone_size: NA; d_call: NA; cdr3_aa: CASSRASRMNTEAFF; cdr3_nt: TGTGCCAGCAGCCGGGCCTCGCGGATGAACACTGAAGCTTTCTTT
j_call: TRBJ2-3; v_call: TRBV28; clone_size: NA; d_call: NA; cdr3_aa: CASSPLREQYF; cdr3_nt: TGTGCCAGCAGTCCCTTGAGGGAGCAGTATTTT
j_call: TRBJ2-7; v_call: TRBV6-2/TRBV6-3; clone_size: NA; d_call: NA; cdr3_aa: CASSLSPQVGSSYEQYF; cdr3_nt: TGTGCCAGCAGCCTCAGCCCCCAGGTCGGGAGCTCCTACGAGCAGTACTTC
j_call: TRBJ1-2; v_call: TRBV7-9; clone_size: NA; d_call: NA; cdr3_aa: CASSYDPLDYGYTF; cdr3_nt: TGTGCCAGCAGCTACGACCCGCTTGACTATGGCTACACCTTC
j_call: TRBJ2-1; v_call: TRBV6-2/TRBV6-3; clone_size: once; d_call: NA; cdr3_aa: CATSANGGGYNEQFF; cdr3_nt: TGTGCCACCAGTGCAAACGGTGGGGGCTACAATGAGCAGTTCTTC
j_call: TRBJ2-3; v_call: TRBV9; clone_size: NA; d_call: NA; cdr3_aa: CASSVGGDTDTQYF; cdr3_nt: TGTGCCAGCAGCGTAGGCGGAGACACAGATACGCAGTATTTT
j_call: TRBJ2-2; v_call: TRBV15; clone_size: once; d_call: NA; cdr3_aa: CATRARVRTGELFF; cdr3_nt: TGTGCCACCCGGGCCAGGGTACGGACCGGGGAGCTGTTTTTT
j_call: TRBJ2-1; v_call: TRBV9; clone_size: NA; d_call: NA; cdr3_aa: CASSVGGNPGDEQFF; cdr3_nt: TGTGCCAGCAGCGTAGGAGGCAACCCGGGCGATGAGCAGTTCTTC
j_call: TRBJ2-5; v_call: TRBV9; clone_size: NA; d_call: TRBD1; cdr3_aa: CASSVGGQGRETQYF; cdr3_nt: TGTGCCAGCAGCGTAGGGGGACAGGGAAGGGAGACCCAGTACTTC
j_call: TRBJ2-3; v_call: TRBV2; clone_size: NA; d_call: NA; cdr3_aa: CASREVRADTQYF; cdr3_nt: TGTGCCAGCAGAGAGGTTCGTGCAGATACGCAGTATTTT
j_call: TRBJ1-1; v_call: TRBV20-1; clone_size: NA; d_call: NA; cdr3_aa: CSAIRPANTEAFF; cdr3_nt: TGCAGTGCTATTAGACCGGCGAACACTGAAGCTTTCTTT
j_call: TRBJ1-1; v_call: TRBV29-1; clone_size: NA; d_call: NA; cdr3_aa: CSVGTPGGNTEAFF; cdr3_nt: TGCAGCGTTGGCACACCCGGGGGGAACACTGAAGCTTTCTTT
j_call: TRBJ1-5; v_call: TRBV20-1; clone_size: NA; d_call: NA; cdr3_aa: CSVFEQGSNQPQHF; cdr3_nt: TGCAGTGTTTTCGAACAGGGTAGCAATCAGCCCCAGCATTTT
j_call: TRBJ1-2; v_call: TRBV29-1; clone_size: NA; d_call: TRBD1; cdr3_aa: CSANRGGKGYTF; cdr3_nt: TGCAGCGCCAACAGGGGGGGAAAGGGCTACACCTTC
j_call: TRBJ1-2; v_call: TRBV9; clone_size: NA; d_call: TRBD1; cdr3_aa: CASSVQGAGTASDGYTF; cdr3_nt: TGTGCCAGCAGCGTCCAGGGGGCGGGGACCGCTAGCGATGGCTACACCTTC
j_call: TRBJ2-1; v_call: TRBV9; clone_size: once; d_call: NA; cdr3_aa: CASSSAPDLPVRDEQFF; cdr3_nt: TGTGCCAGCAGCTCAGCGCCTGATCTCCCCGTTCGCGATGAGCAGTTCTTC
j_call: TRBJ2-2; v_call: TRBV5-1; clone_size: NA; d_call: TRBD1; cdr3_aa: CASSWPGQGSDTGELFF; cdr3_nt: TGCGCCAGCAGCTGGCCGGGACAGGGGTCGGACACCGGGGAGCTGTTTTTT
j_call: TRBJ1-1; v_call: TRBV28; clone_size: NA; d_call: NA; cdr3_aa: CASSLRNREAFF; cdr3_nt: TGTGCCAGCAGTTTAAGGAACCGTGAAGCTTTCTTT
j_call: TRBJ2-3; v_call: TRBV27; clone_size: NA; d_call: NA; cdr3_aa: CASSYRLGRDTQYF; cdr3_nt: TGTGCCAGCAGTTATAGACTGGGGCGGGATACGCAGTATTTT
j_call: TRBJ2-5; v_call: TRBV27; clone_size: NA; d_call: TRBD2; cdr3_aa: CAALLGRGYYQETQYF; cdr3_nt: TGTGCCGCCCTACTTGGGCGGGGGTATTACCAAGAGACCCAGTACTTC